This TCR beta chain came from a study of beta chain features in type 1 diabetes. Study information: On cell yields, gender and age, patients and healthy donors were similar.

This clone was found a few times. Its antigen is unidentified. The CDR3 extends over 15 amino acids. The V segment lost 2 bases and the J segment 10 bases; nucleotides outside the gene matches: 9. Germline V gene sequence: CDR1 SEHNR, CDR2 FQNEAQ (reference sequence). What was sequenced were expressed TCRB transcripts, since all of the isolated RNA had been reverse transcribed. Measured with immunoSEQ multiplex PCR; TCRdb has only the in-frame clones, and not every one. The sample shows about 240,000 clones, approximately 15% of them seen only once. Study-wide findings and caveats: Overrepresentation of cells with high TCR expression could result from cDNA sequencing. Type 1 diabetes patients had TCRB CDR3s that were shorter (moderately but significantly so) in all four CD4+ subsets.

The gene calls are TRBV7-9 and TRBJ2-3; 10 nucleotides match TRBD2. This receptor was obtained from a man aged 30 to 45 with type 1 diabetes. Material: naive CD4+ T cells from blood. CDR3: CASSLWPSGGQAQYF. In DNA form, the CDR3 reads TGTGCCAGCAGCTTATGGCCTAGCGGGGGCCAGGCGCAGTATTTT. The variable domain in full, completed from reference TRBV7-9 and TRBJ2-3, reads DTGVSQNPRHKITKRGQNVTFRCDPISEHNRLYWYRQTLGQGPEFLTYFQNEAQLEKSRLLSDRFSAERPKGSFSTLEIQRTEQGDSAMYLCASSLWPSGGQAQYFGPGTRLTVL.